The entry that follows covers one TCR beta chain sequence. This sample stems from a study of T cells after somatic rescue of genetic block. V shed 1 base and J shed 4 bases, with 16 bases lying between them. The CDR3 extends over 17 amino acids. Looked up from germline, CDR1 is PRHDT and CDR2 is FYEKMQ (reference sequence). Only in-frame clones appear in the TCRdb table, and some are missing; sequencing was by immunoSEQ multiplex PCR. The repertoire has 70,000 to 95,000 clones, 70% to 90% of them found once; the top ten carry around 1.6%. This chain joins TRBV13 and TRBJ2-2; D is unclear. The sequence was collected from a woman aged 18-35 years. The sequenced material came from peripheral blood mononuclear cells (PBMCs). In nucleotides, the CDR3 is TGTGCCAGCAGCTTAGACTTAAACTCGGGCTTCACCGGGGAGCTGTTTTTT. It codes for CASSLDLNSGFTGELFF.